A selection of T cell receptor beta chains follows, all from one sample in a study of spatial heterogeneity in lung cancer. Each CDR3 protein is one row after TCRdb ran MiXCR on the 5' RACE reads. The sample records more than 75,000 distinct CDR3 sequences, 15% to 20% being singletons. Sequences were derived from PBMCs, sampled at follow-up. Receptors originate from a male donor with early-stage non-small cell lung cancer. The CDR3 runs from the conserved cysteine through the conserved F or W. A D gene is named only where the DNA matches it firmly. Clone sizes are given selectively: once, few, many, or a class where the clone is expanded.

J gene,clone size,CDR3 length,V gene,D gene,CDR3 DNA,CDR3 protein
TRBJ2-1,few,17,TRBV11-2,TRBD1,TGTGCCAGCAGCCCAGCGGACAGGGGGCGCGTCTACAATGAGCAGTTCTTC,CASSPADRGRVYNEQFF
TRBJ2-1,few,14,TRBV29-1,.,TGCAGCGCCCCGAGGGGCAGCTCCTACAATGAGCAGTTCTTC,CSAPRGSSYNEQFF
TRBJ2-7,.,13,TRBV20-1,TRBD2,TGCAGTGCAACCGGGGAGGGCCTGTACGAGCAGTACTTC,CSATGEGLYEQYF
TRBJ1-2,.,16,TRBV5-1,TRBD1,TGCGCCAGCAGCGCGGGACAGGTCAGAACGAACTATGGCTACACCTTC,CASSAGQVRTNYGYTF
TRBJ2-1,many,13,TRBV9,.,TGTGCCAGCAGCGTGCACAATAGGAATGAGCAGTTCTTC,CASSVHNRNEQFF
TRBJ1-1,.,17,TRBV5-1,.,TGCGCCAGCAGCTTAGGGTTTGGCACCCCTTCGGGCACTGAAGCTTTCTTT,CASSLGFGTPSGTEAFF
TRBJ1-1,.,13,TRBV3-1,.,TGTGCCAGCAGCCAACGGTTGGGCACTGAAGCTTTCTTT,CASSQRLGTEAFF
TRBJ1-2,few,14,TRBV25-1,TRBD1,TGTGCCAGCAGTAGGACAGGAGAAGGCTATGGCTACACCTTC,CASSRTGEGYGYTF
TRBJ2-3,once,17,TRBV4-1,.,TGCGCCAGCAGCCAAGAGTGGTCCCGACTGAGCACAGATACGCAGTATTTT,CASSQEWSRLSTDTQYF
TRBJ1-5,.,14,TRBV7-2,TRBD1,TGTGCCAGCAGCCAAGACAGGGGCAATCAGTCCCAGCATTTT,CASSQDRGNQSQHF
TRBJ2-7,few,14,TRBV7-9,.,TGTGCCAGCAGCCCCACGTACATTCCTTACGAGCAGTACTTC,CASSPTYIPYEQYF
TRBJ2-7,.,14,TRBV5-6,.,TGTGCCAGCAGCTCCTCTTCGAGCTCCTACGAGCAGTACTTC,CASSSSSSSYEQYF
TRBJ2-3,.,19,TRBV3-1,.,TGTGCCAGCAGCCAAGTTATATCCGGGCGGCTGACTAGCACAGATACGCAGTATTTT,CASSQVISGRLTSTDTQYF
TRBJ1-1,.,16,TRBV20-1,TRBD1,TGCAGTGCGCCTCAGGGGGCGGATTCGTCCAACACTGAAGCTTTCTTT,CSAPQGADSSNTEAFF
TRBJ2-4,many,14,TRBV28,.,TGTGCCACCGGCTCCCGGGGGACCAAAAACATTCAGTACTTC,CATGSRGTKNIQYF
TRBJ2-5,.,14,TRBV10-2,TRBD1,TGCGCCAGCAGTCCCGACAGGGTCCAAGAGACCCAGTACTTC,CASSPDRVQETQYF
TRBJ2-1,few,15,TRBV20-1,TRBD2,TGCAGTGCTAGAGCCGTGGGGCGGGAGCCCAATGAGCAGTTCTTC,CSARAVGREPNEQFF
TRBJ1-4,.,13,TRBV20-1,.,TGCAGTGCTAGAGTTGGACTTAATGAAAAACTGTTTTTT,CSARVGLNEKLFF
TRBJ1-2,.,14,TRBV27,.,TGTGCCAGCAGTCAGTCGAGCCCTAACTATGGCTACACCTTC,CASSQSSPNYGYTF
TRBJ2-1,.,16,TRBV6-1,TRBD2,TGTGCCAGCAGAAATACACTAGCGGGGGGGAGGAATGAGCAGTTCTTC,CASRNTLAGGRNEQFF
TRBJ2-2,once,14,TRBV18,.,TGTGCCAGCTCACCGGGACACAACACCGGGGAGCTGTTTTTT,CASSPGHNTGELFF
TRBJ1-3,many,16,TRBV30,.,TGTGCCTGGAGTGTACTAGGTGTAGGGGCTGGAAACACCATATATTTT,CAWSVLGVGAGNTIYF
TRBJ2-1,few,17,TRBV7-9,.,TGTGCCAGCAGCGGGATTGTTCGGGCCTCAACCAACAATGAGCAGTTCTTC,CASSGIVRASTNNEQFF
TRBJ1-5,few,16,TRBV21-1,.,TGTGCCAGCAGCAAAGAGCGGGGATCAGGTACCCAGCCCCAGCATTTT,CASSKERGSGTQPQHF
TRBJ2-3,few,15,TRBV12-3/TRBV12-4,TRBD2,TGTGCCAGCAGTCTTAGCGGGAGGGCAACAGATACGCAGTATTTT,CASSLSGRATDTQYF
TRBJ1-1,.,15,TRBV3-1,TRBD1,TGTGCCAGCAGCCATACAGGGGTTGGTTATCCTGAAGCTTTCTTT,CASSHTGVGYPEAFF
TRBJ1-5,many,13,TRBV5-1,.,TGCGCCAGCAGCTTGAGTGGGTCTCAGCCCCAGCATTTT,CASSLSGSQPQHF
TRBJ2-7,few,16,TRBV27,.,TGTGCCAGCAGTCAGAGAAAACCGGCACCCCGGGGCGAGCAGTACTTC,CASSQRKPAPRGEQYF
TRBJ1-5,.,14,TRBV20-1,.,TGCAGTGCTTACCAGGGAGCGAGCAATCAGCCCCAGCATTTT,CSAYQGASNQPQHF
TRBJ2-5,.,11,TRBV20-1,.,TGCAGTGCTATTCTCCAAGAGACCCAGTACTTC,CSAILQETQYF
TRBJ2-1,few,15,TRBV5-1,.,TGCGCCAGCAGCTCCGGGGTGAGCGGATACAATGAGCAGTTCTTC,CASSSGVSGYNEQFF
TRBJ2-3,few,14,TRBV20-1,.,TGCAGTGCTATGGTGGGGGGCCGCACAGATACGCAGTATTTT,CSAMVGGRTDTQYF
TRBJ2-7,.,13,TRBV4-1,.,TGCGCCAGCAGCCAAGCAGGTGTCAGCGAGCAGTACTTC,CASSQAGVSEQYF
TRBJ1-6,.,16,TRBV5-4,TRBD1,TGTGCCAGCAGCCTCGGACAGGGGGCCGGGAATTCACCCCTCCACTTT,CASSLGQGAGNSPLHF
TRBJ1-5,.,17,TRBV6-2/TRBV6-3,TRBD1,TGTGCCAGCAGTTCGAGCCTGGGCCCGACAGGGAGACAGCCCCAGCATTTT,CASSSSLGPTGRQPQHF
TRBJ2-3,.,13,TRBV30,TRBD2,TGTGCCTGGAGTGTAGGGACTAGAGATACGCAGTATTTT,CAWSVGTRDTQYF
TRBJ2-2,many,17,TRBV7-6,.,TGTGCCAGCAGCTTAGGGTCAGGAGGGGCTTACACCGGGGAGCTGTTTTTT,CASSLGSGGAYTGELFF
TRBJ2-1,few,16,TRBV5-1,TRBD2,TGCGCCAGCAGCTTGGTACTAGCGGGGGGGAAGAATGAGCAGTTCTTC,CASSLVLAGGKNEQFF
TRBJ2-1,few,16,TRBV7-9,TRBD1,TGTGCCAGCAGCTCTAGACAGGGTTGGTCCTACAATGAGCAGTTCTTC,CASSSRQGWSYNEQFF
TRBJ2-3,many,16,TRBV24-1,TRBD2,TGTGCCACCAGTGGAGCTAGCGGAGGGCGGGCAGATACGCAGTATTTT,CATSGASGGRADTQYF
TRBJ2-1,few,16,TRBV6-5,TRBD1,TGTGCCAGCAGTTCCCCGGGACAGCTCAACTACAATGAGCAGTTCTTC,CASSSPGQLNYNEQFF
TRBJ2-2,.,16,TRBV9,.,TGTGCCAGCAGCGGCCGTACGGGCCAGAACACCGGGGAGCTGTTTTTT,CASSGRTGQNTGELFF
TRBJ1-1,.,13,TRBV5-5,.,TGTGCCAGCAGCCCCTCAGGGGTCACTGAAGCTTTCTTT,CASSPSGVTEAFF